These 10 T cell receptor beta chains share one sample of origin, sequenced in a study of CD8 T cells in Susac syndrome. RNA totalling about 0.45 to 1 ug underwent reverse transcription with random hexamers. From the immunoSEQ multiplex PCR reads, TCRdb called clonotypes with MiXCR, one entry per CDR3 protein. The sample lists around 140,000 distinct CDR3 sequences; more than 85% were seen once. Material for sequencing was CD4+ T cells from PBMCs. The receptors were sampled from a human donor with Susac syndrome.

The table lists this clonotype with a few counts. V is TRBV5-6 and J is TRBJ2-5; D possibly matches TRBD1 or TRBD2 (7 bases each). With 3 bases removed from V and 4 bases from J, the gap between germline ends came to 13 bases. The CDR3 spans 14 residues. Germline loops: CDR1 SGHDT, CDR2 YYEEEE. CDR3 loop: CASSSPGGAETQYF. CDR3 nucleotides: TGTGCCAGCAGCTCTCCAGGGGGGGCAGAGACCCAGTACTTC. The complete variable domain, with remaining parts taken from reference TRBV5-6 and TRBJ2-5, reads DAGVTQSPTHLIKTRGQQVTLRCSPKSGHDTVSWYQQALGQGPQFIFQYYEEEERQRGNFPDRFSGHQFPNYSSELNVNALLLGDSALYLCASSSPGGAETQYFGPGTRLLVL.

The chain has TRBV5-1 and TRBJ2-1; D remains unclear. Per the germline V gene, CDR1 is SGHRS and CDR2 is YFSETQ. This CDR3 contains 15 residues. Trimming took 1 base from V and 2 from J, leaving 10 bases between them. This chain's CDR3 is CASSLNSFPYNEQFF. The CDR3 region has the DNA TGCGCCAGCAGCTTGAACAGTTTCCCCTACAATGAGCAGTTCTTC.

J is TRBJ2-2 and V is TRBV20-1; no clear D gene. Germline V gene lookup returns CDR1 DFQATT and CDR2 SNEGSKA (reference sequence). V lost 5 bases, J lost 5 bases, and 12 bases lay in between. The CDR3 has 13 residues. The CDR3 nucleotides are TGCAGTGCTCCTCGAAGAGAAACCGGGGAGCTGTTTTTT. This codes for CSAPRRETGELFF.

The chain recombines TRBV20-1 with TRBJ2-7; TRBD2 aligns across 10 bases. The CDR3 extends over 12 amino acids. The V and J ends lost 1 base and 7 bases, in that order; junction bases with no gene match: 1. Looked up from germline, CDR1 is DFQATT and CDR2 is SNEGSKA (reference sequence). The DNA for the CDR3 is TGCAGTGCTAGAGTTAGCGGGAGGGAGCAGTACTTC. Encoded protein: CSARVSGREQYF.

The J gene is TRBJ1-1, the V gene TRBV30, with D possibly matching TRBD1 (5 bases). The CDR3 is made up of 14 amino acids. The V gene lost 5 bases and the J gene lost 0 bases, with 13 bases spanning the gap. Germline CDR1 and CDR2: GTSNPN and SVGIG (reference sequence). The CDR3 loop is CAWCRVAVNTEAFF. CDR3 DNA sequence: TGTGCCTGGTGCAGGGTTGCCGTGAACACTGAAGCTTTCTTT.

The V call is TRBV15, the J call TRBJ1-1; 11 nucleotides agree with TRBD1. With 0 bases clipped from V and 5 bases from J, the junction kept 8 bases outside the gene matches. The CDR3 totals 17 residues. Germline V gene data show CDR1 as LNHNV and CDR2 as YYDKDF (reference sequence). CDR3 coding DNA: TGTGCCACCAGCAGAGATGGGTGGGGACAGGGGGGGACTGAAGCTTTCTTT. Translating it yields CATSRDGWGQGGTEAFF.

The CDR3 region is CASSPFRGSSYNEQFF. The DNA of the CDR3 is TGTGCCAGCAGTCCCTTTCGGGGGAGCTCCTACAATGAGCAGTTCTTC. The V gene is TRBV28, the J gene TRBJ2-1, with D possibly TRBD2 on 6 matching bases. Germline CDR1 and CDR2: MDHEN and SYDVKM. The CDR3 has 16 amino acids. The V end lost 5 bases, the J end lost 0 bases, and 14 bases lay between the germline ends.

This chain links TRBV28 with TRBJ1-5; D not resolved. V dropped 7 bases and J dropped 0 bases, with 13 bases sitting between them. The V gene's germline CDR1 is MDHEN and CDR2 SYDVKM. CDR3 length: 15 amino acids. CDR3 nucleotides: TGTGCCAGCACCCCCGTTGGGGATAGCAATCAGCCCCAGCATTTT. Encoded protein: CASTPVGDSNQPQHF.

The chain couples TRBV10-3 to TRBJ2-3, with D possibly TRBD1 on 6 matching bases. This CDR3 has 14 amino acids. V was shortened by 6 bases and J by 0 bases, with 10 bases between the two germline ends. The germline CDR1 and CDR2 sequences are ENHRY and SYGVKD. The CDR3 coding sequence is TGTGCCATCAGAAACGGACAGAGCACAGATACGCAGTATTTT. Translating gives CAIRNGQSTDTQYF.

The V and J genes are TRBV9 and TRBJ1-3, with D tentatively TRBD1 (5 bases). CDR3 length: 15 residues. Trimming stripped 0 bases from V and 2 bases from J, with 9 bases between. Germline loops: CDR1 SGDLS, CDR2 YYNGEE. CDR3 loop: CASSVGGATGNTIYF. The CDR3 DNA follows: TGTGCCAGCAGCGTAGGAGGGGCGACTGGAAACACCATATATTTT. The full variable domain, completed using reference TRBV9 and TRBJ1-3, is DSGVTQTPKHLITATGQRVTLRCSPRSGDLSVYWYQQSLDQGLQFLIQYYNGEERAKGNILERFSAQQFPDLHSELNLSSLELGDSALYFCASSVGGATGNTIYFGEGSWLTVV.